This T cell receptor (beta chain) was recorded in a study of T cells in Graves' hyperthyroidism and ophthalmopathy. Study-wide points: Most expanded thyroid clonotypes above 0.001 recurred in blood. A 13 V-J signature model discriminated ophthalmopathy versus stable hyperthyroidism.

On this clonotype itself: Its antigen is not known.

Germline V gene lookup returns CDR1 SNHLY and CDR2 FYNNEI. V lost 0 bases and J 1 base, leaving 12 bases between the germline ends. The CDR3 runs to 16 residues. RNA transcripts were the template for amplifying TCR beta CDR3 regions. The study used the HTBI primer set for a first-round RT-PCR of the TCR CDR3. TCRdb independently ran MiXCR on the multiplex PCR reads; one entry per CDR3 protein. The sample consists of a few hundred thousand distinct CDR3 sequences, approximately 44% of them appearing once. Hyperthyroidism in the patients, aged 18 to 65, was newly diagnosed and under 2 months in duration.

The sequence derives from a woman between 18 and 29 years old with Graves' hyperthyroidism. Sequencing input: peripheral blood or thyroid tissue (not recorded which). J is TRBJ1-2 and V is TRBV2, with a weak D call TRBD1 (6 bases). The DNA of the CDR3 is TGTGCCAGCAGTGAAGCTTGGCGACAGGTTAACTATGGCTACACCTTC. Amino acid sequence: CASSEAWRQVNYGYTF. Looking up the rest from reference TRBV2 and TRBJ1-2 gives the full variable domain: EPEVTQTPSHQVTQMGQEVILRCVPISNHLYFYWYRQILGQKVEFLVSFYNNEISEKSEIFDDQFSVERPDGSNFTLKIRSTKLEDSAMYFCASSEAWRQVNYGYTFGSGTRLTVV.